The text below deals with one T cell receptor (beta chain). The antigen is undetermined. Positive magnetic bead selection isolated CD4+ and CD8+ cells, and flow cytometry checked purity. Germline CDR1 SGHTA, CDR2 FQGTGA. CDR3 length equals 15 residues. The ends were cut back, 3 bases at V and 3 bases at J, with 13 bases in the middle. Original handling: Published virus-specific TCRB sequences were rarely matched by patient CD8+ clones larger than 1%. Sequencing was performed with immunoSEQ multiplex PCR; in TCRdb, only in-frame clones are kept and a portion is missing. That table gives V, J and clone size, and the DNA gave D and trimming. The repertoire holds roughly 15,000 clones, under 80% seen once, with about 15% in the top ten. This specimen belongs to a study of somatic mutations in cytotoxic T cells in rheumatoid arthritis. Study results and limitations: Patients with a largest CD8+ clone exceeding 20% of CD8+ cells numbered 8 of 65.

The clonotype originates from an adult with rheumatoid arthritis. The genes are TRBV7-3 and TRBJ2-3, with D perhaps TRBD2 (7 bases). The specimen was CD8+ T cells sorted from blood. CDR3 DNA: TGTGCCAGCAGCTTTCTCGGGGGGCCTACAGATACGCAGTATTTT. Translation gives CASSFLGGPTDTQYF.